The clone carrying this T cell receptor (beta chain) came up a few times. Assay: immunoSEQ multiplex PCR; the TCRdb copy retains only in-frame clones and omits some. The data contain approximately 5,000 clones, approximately 11% of them singletons. These data are taken from a study of tumour-infiltrating T cells in Burkitt lymphoma. Study overall: Productive clonality predicted overall and progression-free survival.

This CDR3 spans 16 amino acids. With 0 bases removed from V and 1 base from J, the gap between germline ends came to 12 bases. Germline V CDR1 and CDR2: SGDLS, YYNGEE. The V call is TRBV9, the J call TRBJ2-3, with D perhaps matching TRBD2 (7 bases). The specimen sequenced was tumor tissue. The source of this sequence is a human donor with diffuse large B-cell lymphoma. CDR3 protein: CASSVVGGARTDTQYF. Written as DNA, the CDR3 is TGTGCCAGCAGCGTAGTGGGGGGGGCACGCACAGATACGCAGTATTTT. Full variable domain (missing parts from reference TRBV9 and TRBJ2-3): DSGVTQTPKHLITATGQRVTLRCSPRSGDLSVYWYQQSLDQGLQFLIQYYNGEERAKGNILERFSAQQFPDLHSELNLSSLELGDSALYFCASSVVGGARTDTQYFGPGTRLTVL.